This TCR beta chain was profiled in a study of OX40 agonist ivuxolimab in advanced cancers. Broader study findings: Several nonresponders also turned out to have low normalized T-cell clonal expansion. The work left the antigen specificity of expanded peripheral T cells undetermined.

Regarding this clone: Its antigen is still unknown.

The J segment lost 3 bases and the V segment lost 5 bases, leaving 4 bases of the junction unmatched. This CDR3 is 15 amino acids long. The germline gives CDR1 MNHEY, CDR2 SMNVEV (reference sequence). Assay: immunoSEQ multiplex PCR; the TCRdb copy retains only in-frame clones and omits some. The table records under 85,000 clones, about 80% of them present only once. This sequence was found in an adult with an advanced solid tumor such as melanoma, head and neck, liver or kidney cancer. The chain employs TRBV27 and TRBJ1-3, with 10 bases that match TRBD1. The sequenced sample was CD4+ or CD8+ T cells sorted from blood, obtained in a trial of the OX40 agonist ivuxolimab. The chain's CDR3 is CASSARTGGGNTIYF. Written as DNA, the CDR3 is TGTGCCAGCAGTGCACGGACAGGGGGTGGAAACACCATATATTTT.